These 2 T cell receptor beta chains were sequenced from one sample in a study of T cell repertoires in cytomegalovirus infection. TCRdb re-called the reads with MiXCR, one entry per CDR3 protein. The data show about 400,000 distinct CDR3 sequences, with roughly 20% seen just once and 8.7% held by the top ten. The sequencing sample was made of PBMCs. All receptors derive from a human donor in good health (CMV status not recorded). Some clones in this sample may be carry-over from other donors' samples.

The V call is TRBV28, the J call TRBJ2-7; D may be TRBD1 (6 bases). V lost 6 bases and J 2 bases, leaving 11 bases between the germline ends. This CDR3 comprises 13 residues. Germline values: CDR1 MDHEN, CDR2 SYDVKM. In nucleotides, the CDR3 is TGTGCCAGCAGACCGGACAGCCCCTACGAGCAGTACTTC. This encodes CASRPDSPYEQYF. Full variable domain (missing parts from reference TRBV28 and TRBJ2-7): DVKVTQSSRYLVKRTGEKVFLECVQDMDHENMFWYRQDPGLGLRLIYFSYDVKMKEKGDIPEGYSVSREKKERFSLILESASTNQTSMYLCASRPDSPYEQYFGPGTRLTVT.

This clonotype showed up just once. The V call is TRBV12-3 or TRBV12-4, the J call TRBJ1-1; 8 nucleotides match TRBD1. The CDR3 contains 17 residues. Trimming took 3 bases from V and 0 from J; bases not matched to a gene: 9. DNA of the CDR3: TGTGCCAGCAGTTTTGGACAGGGATCGGTATTGAACACTGAAGCTTTCTTT. Protein sequence: CASSFGQGSVLNTEAFF.